This TCR beta chain was obtained from a study of blood T cells in healthy people across ages. Germline V CDR1 and CDR2: SGHDN, FVKESK. Trimming left V 2 bases short and J 9 bases short, with 20 bases between. The CDR3 is 15 residues long. PCR was performed a second time for roughly 7 to 11 cycles using a sample-barcoded 5' primer and a J-beta primer mix. All samples gave at least 3 million CDR3-containing paired-end reads. TCRdb processed the 5' RACE reads anew with MiXCR; each CDR3 protein has one entry. Of roughly 2 million distinct CDR3 sequences in the sample, about 50% are singletons; the top ten hold 2.1%.

This TCR derives from a woman between 35 and 50 years old in good health. The genes are TRBV14 and TRBJ2-7, with a weak D call TRBD2 (7 bases). The sequencing sample was made of blood. CDR3 in amino acids: CASSQLGGAGVRQYF. CDR3 DNA sequence: TGTGCCAGCAGCCAACTTGGGGGGGCCGGGGTCCGGCAGTACTTC.